The clone carrying this TCR beta chain was picked up many times. Its antigen is still unknown. TCRdb analysed the RT-PCR reads with MiXCR anew, one entry per CDR3 protein. The sample lists around 180,000 distinct CDR3 sequences; around 9.2% were seen once. These data originate in a study of response to subunit inactivated influenza vaccine. The CDR3 has 16 residues. V was shortened by 4 bases and J by 0 bases, with 13 bases between the two germline ends. CDR1 and CDR2 (germline): SQVTM, ANQGSEA. Study results and caveats: The authors put forward the suggestion that each seasonal influenza vaccination may bring in only a limited number of new T cells.

The sequence was obtained from a man in his fifties who received an inactivated influenza vaccine. Sequences were derived from non-naive T cells sorted from PBMCs, sampled on the day of vaccination. The V and J genes are TRBV29-1 and TRBJ2-6; TRBD1 is a possible D gene (5 bases). The CDR3 spells CSVARGSNSGANVLTF. The CDR3 nucleotides read TGCAGCGTTGCTAGGGGCTCCAACTCTGGGGCCAACGTCCTGACTTTC.